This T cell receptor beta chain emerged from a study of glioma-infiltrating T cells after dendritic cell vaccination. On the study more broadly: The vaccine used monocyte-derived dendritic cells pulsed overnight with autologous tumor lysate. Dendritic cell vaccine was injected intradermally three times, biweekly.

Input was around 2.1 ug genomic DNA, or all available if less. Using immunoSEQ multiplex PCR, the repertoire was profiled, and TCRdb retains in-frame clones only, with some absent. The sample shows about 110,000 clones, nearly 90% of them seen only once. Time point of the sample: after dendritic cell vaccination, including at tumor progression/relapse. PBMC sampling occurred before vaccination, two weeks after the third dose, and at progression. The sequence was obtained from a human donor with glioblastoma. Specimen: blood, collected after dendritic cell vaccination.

The CDR3 spells CASSESLAGVGEQFF. As DNA, the CDR3 is TGCGCCAGCAGTGAGTCGCTAGCGGGAGTTGGTGAGCAGTTCTTC. The genes are TRBV10-1 and TRBJ2-1; 10 positions agree with TRBD2. Trimming took 0 bases from V and 9 from J; bases not matched to a gene: 5. The CDR3 runs to 15 residues. Germline V lookup: CDR1 WNHNN, CDR2 SYGVQD (reference sequence).